The present TCR beta chain was sequenced within a study of OX40 agonist ivuxolimab in advanced cancers. TCRdb keeps only in-frame clones here, not all; method: immunoSEQ multiplex PCR. The sample contains 55,000 to 75,000 clones, approximately 91% of which appear only once. The CDR3 covers 14 residues. With 0 bases clipped from V and 3 bases from J, the junction kept 3 bases outside the gene matches. Looked up from germline, CDR1 is SGHKS and CDR2 is YYEKEE (reference sequence). The gene calls are TRBV5-5 and TRBJ2-7; TRBD1 matches 7 bases. This material consisted of CD4+ or CD8+ T cells sorted from blood, taken in a trial of the OX40 agonist ivuxolimab. The source of this sequence is an adult with an advanced solid tumor such as melanoma, head and neck, liver or kidney cancer. CDR3 nucleotide sequence: TGTGCCAGCAGCTTGGGGGGACAGATCTACGAGCAGTACTTC. Its translation is CASSLGGQIYEQYF.